The T cell receptor beta chain under discussion was sequenced for a study of cytomegalovirus exposure and HLA in healthy donors. The study, taken as a whole, reports: A later analysis reportedly found fewer N-insertions in an Asian-associated ancestry cluster than the roughly 670-donor mean. For TCR beta chains, V- and J-gene trimming was later linked to a missense DCLRE1C variant.

60 Vbeta and 13 Jbeta primers were used in PCR. TCRdb's copy holds only in-frame clones and misses some; the assay was immunoSEQ multiplex PCR. The data hold more than 150,000 clones, with about 90% observed a single time. Of note for this clone: The target antigen is unknown.

The CDR3 sequence is 13 residues long. The V gene lost 2 bases and the J gene lost 5 bases, with 8 bases spanning the gap. In germline, CDR1 is SGHRS, CDR2 YFSETQ. The sequence was collected from a girl less than two years old in good health and CMV-seronegative. The genes are TRBV5-1 and TRBJ2-1; no reliable D call. Sequenced input: PBMCs. Here the CDR3 DNA reads TGCGCCAGCAGCTTTACAGTAAACAATGAGCAGTTCTTC. Its protein is CASSFTVNNEQFF. The full variable domain, rest sourced from reference TRBV5-1 and TRBJ2-1, is KAGVTQTPRYLIKTRGQQVTLSCSPISGHRSVSWYQQTPGQGLQFLFEYFSETQRNKGNFPGRFSGRQFSNSRSEMNVSTLELGDSALYLCASSFTVNNEQFFGPGTRLTVL.